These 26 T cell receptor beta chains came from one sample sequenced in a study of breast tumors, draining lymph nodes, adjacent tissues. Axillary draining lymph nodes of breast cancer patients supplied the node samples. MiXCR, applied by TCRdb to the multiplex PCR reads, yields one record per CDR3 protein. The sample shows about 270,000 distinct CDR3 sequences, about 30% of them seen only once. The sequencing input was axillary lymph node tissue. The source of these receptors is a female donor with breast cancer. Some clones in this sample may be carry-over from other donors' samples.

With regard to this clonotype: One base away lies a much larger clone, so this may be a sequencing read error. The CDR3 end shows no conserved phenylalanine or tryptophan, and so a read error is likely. The CDR3 sequence: CASSQDWVGLYEQYL. CDR3 nucleotide sequence: TGTGCCAGCAGCCAAGATTGGGTCGGCCTCTACGAGCAGTACCTC. This chain uses TRBV14 with TRBJ2-7; D is unclear. V was cut by 0 bases and J by 3 bases, with 12 bases left in between. The CDR3 spans 15 residues. Germline assignment: CDR1 SGHDN and CDR2 FVKESK.

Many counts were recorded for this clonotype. CDR3 loop: CASSVGLLPGQENEQFF. The CDR3 DNA is TGTGCCAGCAGCGTAGGACTCCTCCCGGGACAGGAAAATGAGCAGTTCTTC. The genes are TRBV9 and TRBJ2-1; 8 bases align to TRBD1. After removal of 0 bases from V and 7 bases from J, the junction contained 12 bases not matched to a gene. The CDR3 has 17 amino acids. CDR1 and CDR2 from the germline V gene are SGDLS and YYNGEE.

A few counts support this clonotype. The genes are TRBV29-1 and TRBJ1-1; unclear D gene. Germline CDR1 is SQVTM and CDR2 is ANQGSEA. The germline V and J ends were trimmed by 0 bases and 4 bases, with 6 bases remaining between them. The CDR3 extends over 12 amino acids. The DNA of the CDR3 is TGCAGCGTTGAAGAACGGGGCACTGAAGCTTTCTTT. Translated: CSVEERGTEAFF.

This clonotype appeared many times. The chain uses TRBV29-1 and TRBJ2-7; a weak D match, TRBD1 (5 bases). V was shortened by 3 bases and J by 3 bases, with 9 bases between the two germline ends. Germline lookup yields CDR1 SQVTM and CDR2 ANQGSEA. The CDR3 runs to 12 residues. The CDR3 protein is CSVDDSSYEQYF. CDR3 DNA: TGCAGCGTTGATGACAGCAGCTACGAGCAGTACTTC.

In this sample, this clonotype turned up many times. In DNA, the CDR3 is TGTGCCAGCAGCCCCCGGACTAGCGGGAGGAGTCGGGAGACCCAGTACTTC. This codes for CASSPRTSGRSRETQYF. The gene calls are TRBV7-2 and TRBJ2-5; 14 nucleotides line up with TRBD2. Germline CDR1 is SGHTA and CDR2 is FQGNSA. The V and J ends lost 5 bases and 5 bases, in that order; junction bases with no gene match: 10. This CDR3 comprises 17 residues. The entire variable domain, with the rest obtained from reference TRBV7-2 and TRBJ2-5, is as follows: GAGVSQSPSNKVTEKGKDVELRCDPISGHTALYWYRQSLGQGLEFLIYFQGNSAPDKSGLPSDRFSAERTGGSVSTLTIQRTQQEDSAVYLCASSPRTSGRSRETQYFGPGTRLLVL.

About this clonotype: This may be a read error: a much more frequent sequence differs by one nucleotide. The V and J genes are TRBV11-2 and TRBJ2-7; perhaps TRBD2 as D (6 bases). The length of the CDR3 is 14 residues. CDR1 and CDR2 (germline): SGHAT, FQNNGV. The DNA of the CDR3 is TGTGCCAGCGGCTTAAACCCAGCGGGTTACGAGCAGTACTTC. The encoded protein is CASGLNPAGYEQYF.

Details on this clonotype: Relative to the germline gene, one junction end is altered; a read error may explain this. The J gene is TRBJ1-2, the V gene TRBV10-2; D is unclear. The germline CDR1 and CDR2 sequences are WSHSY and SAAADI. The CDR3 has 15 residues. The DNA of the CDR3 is TGCGCCAGCAGTGATTCAGGAACCACTAACTATGGCTGCACCTTC. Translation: CASSDSGTTNYGCTF.

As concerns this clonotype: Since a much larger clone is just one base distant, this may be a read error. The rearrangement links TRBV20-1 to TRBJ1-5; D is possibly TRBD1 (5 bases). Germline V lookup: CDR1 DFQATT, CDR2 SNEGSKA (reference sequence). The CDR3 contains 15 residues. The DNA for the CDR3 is TGCAGTGCTAGTTTCAGGGAGTTTAGCACTCAGCCCCAGCATTTT. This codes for CSASFREFSTQPQHF.

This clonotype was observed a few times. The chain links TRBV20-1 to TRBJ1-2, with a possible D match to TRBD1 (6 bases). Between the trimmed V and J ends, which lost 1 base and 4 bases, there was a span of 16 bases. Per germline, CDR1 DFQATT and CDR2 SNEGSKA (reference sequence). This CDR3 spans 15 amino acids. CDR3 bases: TGCAGTGCTAGAGGTAGACAGGCCCCTACCTATGGCTACACCTTC. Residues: CSARGRQAPTYGYTF.

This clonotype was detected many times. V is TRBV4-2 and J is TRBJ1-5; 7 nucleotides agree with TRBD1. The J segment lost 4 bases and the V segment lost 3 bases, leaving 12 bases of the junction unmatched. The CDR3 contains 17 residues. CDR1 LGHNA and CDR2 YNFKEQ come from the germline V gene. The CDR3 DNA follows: TGTGCCAGCAGCCAGGTCACACAGGGGATGGCAAATCAGCCCCAGCATTTT. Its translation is CASSQVTQGMANQPQHF.

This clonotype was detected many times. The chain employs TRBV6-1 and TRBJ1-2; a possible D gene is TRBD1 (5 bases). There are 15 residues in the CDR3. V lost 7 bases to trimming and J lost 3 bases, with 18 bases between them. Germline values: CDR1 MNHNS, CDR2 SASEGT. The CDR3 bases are TGTGCCAGCATACCCCAGACGACAGAGCACTATGGCTACACCTTC. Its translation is CASIPQTTEHYGYTF.

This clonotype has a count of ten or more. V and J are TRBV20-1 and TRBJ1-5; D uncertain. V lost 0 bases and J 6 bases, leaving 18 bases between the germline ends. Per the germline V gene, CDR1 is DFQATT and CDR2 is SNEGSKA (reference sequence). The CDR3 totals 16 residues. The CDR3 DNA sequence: TGCAGTGCTAGAGATGAGACCTCTCTAGAGGGTCAGCCCCAGCATTTT. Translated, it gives CSARDETSLEGQPQHF.

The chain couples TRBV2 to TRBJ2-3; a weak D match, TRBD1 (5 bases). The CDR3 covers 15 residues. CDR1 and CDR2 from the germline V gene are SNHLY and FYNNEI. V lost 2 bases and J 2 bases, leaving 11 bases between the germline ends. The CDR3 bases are TGTGCCAGCAGTGAACAGGGCGGTTTCACAGATACGCAGTATTTT. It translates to CASSEQGGFTDTQYF.

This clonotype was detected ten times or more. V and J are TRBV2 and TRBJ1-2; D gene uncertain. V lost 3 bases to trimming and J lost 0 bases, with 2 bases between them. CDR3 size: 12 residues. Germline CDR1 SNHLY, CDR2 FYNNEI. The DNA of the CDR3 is TGTGCCAGCAGTGAGACTAACTATGGCTACACCTTC. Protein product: CASSETNYGYTF.

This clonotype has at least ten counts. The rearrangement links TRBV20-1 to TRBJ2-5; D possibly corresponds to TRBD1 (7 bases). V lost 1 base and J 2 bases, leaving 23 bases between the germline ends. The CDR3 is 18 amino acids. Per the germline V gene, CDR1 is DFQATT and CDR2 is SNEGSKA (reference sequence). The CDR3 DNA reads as TGCAGTGCTAGAGGGACTAATGGGACAGTTATCAGACAAGAGACCCAGTACTTC. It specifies CSARGTNGTVIRQETQYF.

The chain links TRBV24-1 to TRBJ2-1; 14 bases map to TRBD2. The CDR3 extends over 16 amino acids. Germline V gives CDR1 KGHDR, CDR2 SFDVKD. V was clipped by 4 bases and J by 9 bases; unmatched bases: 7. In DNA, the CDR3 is TGTGCCACCAGTGACTACGGACTAGCGGGAGGTCCTGAGCAGTTCTTC. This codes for CATSDYGLAGGPEQFF.

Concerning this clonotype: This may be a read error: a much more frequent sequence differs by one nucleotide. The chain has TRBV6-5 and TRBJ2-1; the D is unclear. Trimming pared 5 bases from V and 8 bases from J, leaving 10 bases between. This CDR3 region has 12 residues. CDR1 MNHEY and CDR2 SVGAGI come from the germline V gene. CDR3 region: CASSPGPHEQFF. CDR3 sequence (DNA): TGTGCCAGCAGTCCGGGCCCTCATGAGCAGTTCTTC.

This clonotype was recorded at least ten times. The CDR3 protein is CASSLGTGSYEQYF. The CDR3 coding sequence is TGTGCCAGCAGCTTAGGGACAGGGTCCTACGAGCAGTACTTC. This chain connects TRBV7-8 to TRBJ2-7; 8 positions agree with TRBD1. V lost 1 base and J lost 1; bases outside the gene matches: 0. The CDR3 contains 14 residues. Germline V gene lookup returns CDR1 SGHVS and CDR2 FQNEAQ.

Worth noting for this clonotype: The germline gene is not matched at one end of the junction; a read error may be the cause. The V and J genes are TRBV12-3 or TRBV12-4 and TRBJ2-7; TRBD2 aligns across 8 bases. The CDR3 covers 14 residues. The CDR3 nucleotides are TGTGCCAGCAGTTTTGGGCGGGAGGCCTACGGGCAGTACTTC. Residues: CASSFGREAYGQYF.

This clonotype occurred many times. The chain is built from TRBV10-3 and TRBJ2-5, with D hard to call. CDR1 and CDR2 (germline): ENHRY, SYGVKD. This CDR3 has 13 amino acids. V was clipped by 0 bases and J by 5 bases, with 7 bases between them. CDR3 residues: CAISESQVETQYF. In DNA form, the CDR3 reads TGTGCCATCAGTGAGTCGCAGGTGGAGACCCAGTACTTC.

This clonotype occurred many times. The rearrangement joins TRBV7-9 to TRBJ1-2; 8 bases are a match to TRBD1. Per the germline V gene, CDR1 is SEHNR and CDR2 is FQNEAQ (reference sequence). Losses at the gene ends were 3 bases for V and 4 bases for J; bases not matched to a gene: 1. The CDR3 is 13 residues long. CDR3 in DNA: TGTGCCAGCAGCTTGCAGGGGGCCTATGGCTACACCTTC. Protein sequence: CASSLQGAYGYTF.

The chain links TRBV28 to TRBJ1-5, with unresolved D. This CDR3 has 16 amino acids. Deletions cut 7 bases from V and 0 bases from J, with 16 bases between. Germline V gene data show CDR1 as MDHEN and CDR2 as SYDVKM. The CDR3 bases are TGTGCCAGCACCCTAGGCGGGATCTATAGCAATCAGCCCCAGCATTTT. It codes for CASTLGGIYSNQPQHF.

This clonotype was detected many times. CDR3 DNA: TGCAGTGCTAGAGCTTCTTGGGGAGGGCGAAACAATGAGCAGTTCTTC. It translates to CSARASWGGRNNEQFF. The chain uses TRBV20-1 and TRBJ2-1; TRBD2 matches at 7 bases. Losses at the gene ends were 1 base for V and 5 bases for J; bases not matched to a gene: 11. Germline CDR1 and CDR2: DFQATT and SNEGSKA (reference sequence). This CDR3 is 16 amino acids long.

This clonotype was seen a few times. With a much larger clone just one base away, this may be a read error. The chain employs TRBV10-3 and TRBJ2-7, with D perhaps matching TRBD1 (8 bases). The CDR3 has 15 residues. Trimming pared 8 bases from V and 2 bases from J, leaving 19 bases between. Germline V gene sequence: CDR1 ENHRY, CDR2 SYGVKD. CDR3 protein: CAIDDRGAGAYEQYF. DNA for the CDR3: TGTGCCATCGACGACAGGGGCGCGGGGGCCTACGAGCAGTACTTC.

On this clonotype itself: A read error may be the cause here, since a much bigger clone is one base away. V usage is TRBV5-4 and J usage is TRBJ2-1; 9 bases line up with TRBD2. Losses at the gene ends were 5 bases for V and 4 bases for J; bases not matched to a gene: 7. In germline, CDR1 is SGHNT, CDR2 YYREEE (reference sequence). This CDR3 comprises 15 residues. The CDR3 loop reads CASSFRLAEYNEQFF. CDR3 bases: TGTGCCAGCAGTTTTAGACTAGCGGAGTACAATGAGCAGTTCTTC. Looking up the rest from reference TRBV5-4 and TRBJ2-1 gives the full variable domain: ETGVTQSPTHLIKTRGQQVTLRCSSQSGHNTVSWYQQALGQGPQFIFQYYREEENGRGNFPPRFSGLQFPNYSSELNVNALELDDSALYLCASSFRLAEYNEQFFGPGTRLTVL.

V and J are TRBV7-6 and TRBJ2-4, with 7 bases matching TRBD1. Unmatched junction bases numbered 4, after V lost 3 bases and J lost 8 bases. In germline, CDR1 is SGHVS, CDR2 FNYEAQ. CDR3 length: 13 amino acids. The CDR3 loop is CASSFSDRDIQYF. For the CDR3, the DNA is TGTGCCAGCAGCTTCTCAGACAGGGACATTCAGTACTTC.